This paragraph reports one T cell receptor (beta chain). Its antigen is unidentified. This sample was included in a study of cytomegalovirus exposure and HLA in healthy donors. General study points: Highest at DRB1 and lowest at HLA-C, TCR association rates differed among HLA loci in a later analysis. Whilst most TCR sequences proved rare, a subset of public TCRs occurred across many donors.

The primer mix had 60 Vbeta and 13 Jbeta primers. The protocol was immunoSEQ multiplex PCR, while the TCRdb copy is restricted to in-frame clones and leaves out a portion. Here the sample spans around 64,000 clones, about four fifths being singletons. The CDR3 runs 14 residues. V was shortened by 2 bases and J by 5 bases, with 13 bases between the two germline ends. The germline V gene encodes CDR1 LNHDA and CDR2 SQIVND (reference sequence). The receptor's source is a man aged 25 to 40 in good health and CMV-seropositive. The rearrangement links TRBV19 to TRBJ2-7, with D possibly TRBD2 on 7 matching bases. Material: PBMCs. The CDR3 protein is CASSIMGGRNEQYF. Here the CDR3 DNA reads TGTGCCAGTAGTATAATGGGGGGGCGAAACGAGCAGTACTTC.